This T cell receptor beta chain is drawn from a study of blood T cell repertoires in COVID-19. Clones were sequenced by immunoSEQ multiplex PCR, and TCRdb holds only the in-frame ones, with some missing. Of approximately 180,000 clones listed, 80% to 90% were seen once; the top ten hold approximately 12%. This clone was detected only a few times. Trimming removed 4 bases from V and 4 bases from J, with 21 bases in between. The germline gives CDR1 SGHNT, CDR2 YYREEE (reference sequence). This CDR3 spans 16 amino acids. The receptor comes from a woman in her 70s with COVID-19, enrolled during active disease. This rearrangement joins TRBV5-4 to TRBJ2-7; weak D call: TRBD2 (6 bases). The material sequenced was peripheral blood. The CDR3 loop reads CASSRRGREKMYEQYF. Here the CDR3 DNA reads TGTGCCAGCAGCAGGAGGGGACGCGAAAAGATGTACGAGCAGTACTTC.